What follows are 16 T cell receptor beta chains derived from one specimen sequenced in a study of T cell repertoires in cytomegalovirus infection. TCRdb reprocessed the reads via MiXCR and lists one record per CDR3 protein. The sample yields a few hundred thousand distinct CDR3 sequences, about 23% seen once. The sequenced material came from CD8+ T cells from PBMCs. These receptors all come from a human donor in good health (CMV status not recorded). Some clones in this sample may be carry-over from other donors' samples.

The CDR3 DNA sequence: TGTGCCAGCAGCCAGGGGGTAGCCCCACAAGAGACCCAGTACTTC. Protein product: CASSQGVAPQETQYF. V gene TRBV7-8 combines with J gene TRBJ2-5; 7 bases are shared with TRBD1. The CDR3 runs to 15 residues. Looked up from germline, CDR1 is SGHVS and CDR2 is FQNEAQ. V shed 5 bases, J shed 2 bases, and the junction held 8 bases outside the gene matches.

V is TRBV7-3 and J is TRBJ1-1; D is ambiguous. The V end was cut by 4 bases, the J end by 7 bases, with 13 bases between. The germline V gene encodes CDR1 SGHTA and CDR2 FQGTGA. This CDR3 is built from 13 residues. The CDR3 region is CASSSPSQVEAFF. DNA for the CDR3: TGTGCCAGCAGCTCCCCGTCACAAGTTGAAGCTTTCTTT.

The gene calls are TRBV28 and TRBJ1-5; TRBD1 might be the D (5 bases). Deletions cut 2 bases from V and 2 bases from J, with 16 bases between. CDR1 and CDR2 from the germline V gene are MDHEN and SYDVKM. This CDR3 comprises 17 residues. CDR3 DNA: TGTGCCAGCAGTTTAAGTCCGGGGACCCGACGCAATCAGCCCCAGCATTTT. Translated, it gives CASSLSPGTRRNQPQHF.

This clonotype was picked up a small number of times. The gene calls are TRBV20-1 and TRBJ1-3; maybe TRBD1 (6 bases). The CDR3 consists of 16 residues. Per germline, CDR1 DFQATT and CDR2 SNEGSKA (reference sequence). Trimming removed 0 bases from V and 0 bases from J, with 12 bases in between. The CDR3 coding sequence is TGCAGTGCTAGAGATCGGACAGTCAACTCTGGAAACACCATATATTTT. It encodes CSARDRTVNSGNTIYF.

This clonotype came up a few times. This sequence joins TRBV11-1 and TRBJ2-5; D could derive from TRBD1 or TRBD2 (6 bases each). CDR1 and CDR2 (germline): SGHAT, FQDESV (reference sequence). V was clipped by 5 bases and J by 5 bases, with 15 bases between them. The CDR3 extends over 14 amino acids. The CDR3 here is CASSPRDTLETQYF. CDR3 nucleotide sequence: TGTGCCAGCAGCCCGCGGGACACCTTGGAGACCCAGTACTTC.

This clonotype was seen ten or more times. The V call is TRBV7-9, the J call TRBJ2-2, with D possibly matching TRBD1 (5 bases). The CDR3 runs 15 residues. Germline V gene sequence: CDR1 SEHNR, CDR2 FQNEAQ (reference sequence). V was cut by 4 bases and J by 4 bases, with 13 bases left in between. For the CDR3, the DNA is TGTGCCAGCAGCTCCAGGGCGCAGGTCACCGGGGAGCTGTTTTTT. Its protein is CASSSRAQVTGELFF. The full variable domain, rest sourced from reference TRBV7-9 and TRBJ2-2, is DTGVSQNPRHKITKRGQNVTFRCDPISEHNRLYWYRQTLGQGPEFLTYFQNEAQLEKSRLLSDRFSAERPKGSFSTLEIQRTEQGDSAMYLCASSSRAQVTGELFFGEGSRLTVL.

This clonotype was detected many times. The chain is built from TRBV7-8 and TRBJ1-5, with TRBD1 identical over 9 bases. This CDR3 is built from 15 residues. Per germline, CDR1 SGHVS and CDR2 FQNEAQ. The V gene end was trimmed by 2 bases and the J gene end by 3 bases; junction bases not matched to a gene: 2. The CDR3 sequence: CASSLRDRDNQPQHF. The CDR3 coding sequence is TGTGCCAGCAGCTTAAGGGACAGGGACAATCAGCCCCAGCATTTT.

This clonotype came up many times. V is TRBV12-3 or TRBV12-4 and J is TRBJ1-4, with 9 bases lining up with TRBD1. Unmatched junction bases numbered 9, after V lost 8 bases and J lost 8 bases. The CDR3 has 14 amino acids. The CDR3 DNA follows: TGTGCCAGCTCTGGGGGACAGGGTCCAGAAAAACTGTTTTTT. Its translation is CASSGGQGPEKLFF.

There are a few counts of this clonotype. A read error may account for a junction end that differs from germline. The rearrangement joins TRBV20-1 to TRBJ2-7, with a tentative D call TRBD1 (6 bases). In germline, CDR1 is DFQATT, CDR2 SNEGSKA (reference sequence). The CDR3 length is 9 residues. The DNA for the CDR3 is TGCAGTGCTAGAGAGGACAGAAACTTC. Translated: CSAREDRNF.

This clonotype was detected ten times or more. The chain carries TRBV10-3 and TRBJ2-1; TRBD2 matches 11 bases. This CDR3 is built from 15 residues. Germline CDR1 ENHRY, CDR2 SYGVKD. Losses at the gene ends were 6 bases for V and 9 bases for J; bases not matched to a gene: 10. The CDR3 protein is CAISPGGTSGLEQFF. CDR3 nucleotide sequence: TGTGCCATCAGCCCTGGGGGGACTAGCGGCCTTGAGCAGTTCTTC.

In its sample, this clonotype was seen many times. The chain couples TRBV6-2 or TRBV6-3 to TRBJ2-6; D uncertain. Germline V CDR1 and CDR2: MNHEY, SVGEGT. The CDR3 is made up of 18 amino acids. Trimming took off 8 bases at V and 0 bases at J, with 20 bases between the two ends. CDR3 coding DNA: TGTGCCAGCGAAACACTGGTCGGGTTCGGCTCTGGGGCCAACGTCCTGACTTTC. Protein: CASETLVGFGSGANVLTF.

Ten or more counts support this clonotype. This chain joins TRBV7-2 and TRBJ2-1; D might be TRBD2 (5 bases). The germline V gene encodes CDR1 SGHTA and CDR2 FQGNSA. Trimming left V 4 bases short and J 9 bases short, with 7 bases between. The CDR3 totals 11 residues. CDR3 region: CASSSSREQFF. The CDR3 bases are TGTGCCAGCAGCTCTAGCCGTGAGCAGTTCTTC.

This clonotype was observed at least ten times. The J gene is TRBJ2-1, the V gene TRBV6-2 or TRBV6-3; the match to TRBD1 covers 7 bases. The germline V gene encodes CDR1 MNHEY and CDR2 SVGEGT. V shed 5 bases and J 4 bases; nucleotides not matched to a gene: 5. The length of the CDR3 is 14 residues. The CDR3 region has the DNA TGTGCCAGCAGTACCCGGGACAGTTACAATGAGCAGTTCTTC. It specifies CASSTRDSYNEQFF.

The V gene is TRBV11-2, the J gene TRBJ2-1, with 7 bases identical to TRBD2. The germline V gene encodes CDR1 SGHAT and CDR2 FQNNGV. This CDR3 has 14 residues. The V and J ends lost 10 bases and 2 bases, in that order; junction bases with no gene match: 8. The CDR3 loop is CATTGAGAYNEQFF. The CDR3 DNA is TGTGCCACCACCGGCGCGGGGGCCTACAATGAGCAGTTCTTC. Filled out from reference TRBV11-2 and TRBJ2-1, the complete variable domain reads EAGVAQSPRYKIIEKRQSVAFWCNPISGHATLYWYQQILGQGPKLLIQFQNNGVVDDSQLPKDRFSAERLKGVDSTLKIQPAKLEDSAVYLCATTGAGAYNEQFFGPGTRLTVL.

This clonotype has a handful of counts. V and J are TRBV7-9 and TRBJ2-5, with 9 bases matching TRBD1. The CDR3 has 13 amino acids. Germline CDR1 is SEHNR and CDR2 is FQNEAQ (reference sequence). V shed 5 bases, J shed 12 bases, and the junction held 10 bases outside the gene matches. The CDR3 nucleotides are TGTGCCAGCAGCGCCGAGGACAGGGGAGAGGAGTACTTC. This codes for CASSAEDRGEEYF.

The rearrangement links TRBV11-2 to TRBJ2-1; 10 nucleotides match TRBD1. Germline values: CDR1 SGHAT, CDR2 FQNNGV. V shed 5 bases, J shed 4 bases, and the junction held 8 bases outside the gene matches. This CDR3 has 16 residues. In DNA, the CDR3 is TGTGCCAGCAGCCCTAATCTGGACAGGGGGTACAATGAGCAGTTCTTC. Translated, it gives CASSPNLDRGYNEQFF.